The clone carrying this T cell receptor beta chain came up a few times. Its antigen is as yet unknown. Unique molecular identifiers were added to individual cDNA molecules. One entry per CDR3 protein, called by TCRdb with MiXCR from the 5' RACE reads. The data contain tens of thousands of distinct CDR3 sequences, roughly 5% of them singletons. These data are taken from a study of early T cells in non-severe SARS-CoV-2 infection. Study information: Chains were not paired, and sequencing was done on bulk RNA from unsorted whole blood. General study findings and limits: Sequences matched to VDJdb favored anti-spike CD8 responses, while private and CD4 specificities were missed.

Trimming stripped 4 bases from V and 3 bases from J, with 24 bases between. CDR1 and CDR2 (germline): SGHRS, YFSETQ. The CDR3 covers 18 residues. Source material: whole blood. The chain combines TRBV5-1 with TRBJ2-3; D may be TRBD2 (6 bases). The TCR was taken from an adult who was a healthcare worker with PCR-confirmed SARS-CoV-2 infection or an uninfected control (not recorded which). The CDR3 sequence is CASSPYFGGTGPTDTQYF. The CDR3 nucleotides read TGCGCCAGCAGCCCCTATTTCGGAGGGACTGGGCCAACAGATACGCAGTATTTT.